The 4 T cell receptor beta chains given below trace back to one sample, sequenced in a study of T cells in narcolepsy. Sequencing used immunoSEQ multiplex PCR; TCRdb keeps in-frame clones, though not all of them. The data hold 20,000 to 30,000 clones, with approximately 85% observed a single time. Sequences were obtained from CD45RA- memory CD4+ T cells from PBMCs. These receptors originate from a human donor with narcolepsy.

V usage is TRBV28 and J usage is TRBJ2-6; TRBD1 matches 8 bases. Germline CDR1 is MDHEN and CDR2 is SYDVKM. V lost 5 bases, J lost 0 bases, and 9 bases stayed unmatched. This CDR3 region has 18 residues. The CDR3 DNA is TGTGCCAGCAGTCCTTGGGGACAGGCCTTCTCTGGGGCCAACGTCCTGACTTTC. It translates to CASSPWGQAFSGANVLTF. Based on the CDR3 plus reference TRBV28 and TRBJ2-6, the full variable domain is DVKVTQSSRYLVKRTGEKVFLECVQDMDHENMFWYRQDPGLGLRLIYFSYDVKMKEKGDIPEGYSVSREKKERFSLILESASTNQTSMYLCASSPWGQAFSGANVLTFGAGSRLTVL.

V is TRBV6-1 and J is TRBJ2-1; a weak D match, TRBD1 (6 bases). The CDR3 covers 17 residues. V was pared by 4 bases and J by 5 bases, with 21 bases between. Germline CDR1 and CDR2: MNHNS and SASEGT. The CDR3 is CASSVGQGQVGHNEQFF. The CDR3 nucleotides read TGTGCCAGCAGTGTAGGTCAGGGACAAGTGGGTCACAATGAGCAGTTCTTC.

The chain combines TRBV5-1 with TRBJ2-6; D gene ambiguous. The CDR3 length is 17 residues. Germline V gives CDR1 SGHRS, CDR2 YFSETQ. V was shortened by 1 base and J by 0 bases, with 11 bases between the two germline ends. CDR3 nucleotides: TGCGCCAGCAGCTTGTGGGCAAGGAACTCTGGGGCCAACGTCCTGACTTTC. This gives the protein CASSLWARNSGANVLTF.

The chain is built from TRBV6-6 and TRBJ2-3; D call uncertain. This CDR3 has 16 residues. Germline CDR1 is MNHNY and CDR2 is SVGAGI (reference sequence). V was cut by 5 bases and J by 0 bases, with 15 bases left in between. CDR3 bases: TGTGCCAGCAGTCAATCTCGAGAGCTGAGCACAGATACGCAGTATTTT. This gives the protein CASSQSRELSTDTQYF.